A single sample is the source of the 5 T cell receptor beta chains below, sequenced in a study of regulatory T cells in long-lasting Graves disease. Time point of the sample: persistent/refractory GD, antithyroid drugs over 5 years with positive TRAb. RNA isolated from PBMCs was used to make the TCR library. Arm-PCR of CDR3 regions and iRepertoire HTBI primers were the basis on which TCR beta libraries were built. TCRdb passed the multiplex PCR reads through MiXCR, listing each CDR3 protein once. This table has some 330,000 distinct CDR3 sequences, approximately 23% appearing once. Source: peripheral blood mononuclear cells (PBMCs), taken when the disease was refractory, from a patient treated with antithyroid drugs. These receptor sequences come from a woman between 35 and 50 years old with Graves disease.

This clonotype was detected many times. The genes are TRBV2 and TRBJ1-1; 8 bases are shared with TRBD1. CDR1 and CDR2 (germline): SNHLY, FYNNEI. CDR3 length: 15 amino acids. J lost 1 base, V lost 5 bases, and 6 bases had no gene match. DNA of the CDR3: TGTGCCAGCAGTCTGTGGGGGACAGGGAACACTGAAGCTTTCTTT. Protein sequence: CASSLWGTGNTEAFF.

This clonotype was seen at least ten times. This chain uses TRBV11-2 with TRBJ2-7, with D possibly matching TRBD1 (6 bases). Germline V gives CDR1 SGHAT, CDR2 FQNNGV. The CDR3 spans 13 residues. V lost 4 bases and J lost 0, with 7 bases in between. CDR3 amino acids: CASSSDSSYEQYF. The CDR3 region has the DNA TGTGCCAGCAGCTCGGACAGCTCCTACGAGCAGTACTTC. The whole variable domain, remainder taken from reference TRBV11-2 and TRBJ2-7, is EAGVAQSPRYKIIEKRQSVAFWCNPISGHATLYWYQQILGQGPKLLIQFQNNGVVDDSQLPKDRFSAERLKGVDSTLKIQPAKLEDSAVYLCASSSDSSYEQYFGPGTRLTVT.

This clonotype was seen many times. This chain uses TRBV5-1 with TRBJ2-2; possibly TRBD1 for D (6 bases). Trimming removed 4 bases from V and 2 bases from J, with 18 bases in between. The CDR3 contains 17 residues. Germline V gene sequence: CDR1 SGHRS, CDR2 YFSETQ. As DNA, the CDR3 is TGCGCCAGCAGCCTCGGTGACAGGAGAACCAACACCGGGGAGCTGTTTTTT. It translates to CASSLGDRRTNTGELFF.

This clonotype was recorded a few times. V gene TRBV20-1 combines with J gene TRBJ2-7, with TRBD1 as a possible D gene (5 bases). CDR3 size: 13 residues. Trimming left V 4 bases short and J 7 bases short, with 17 bases between. The germline V gene has CDR1 DFQATT and CDR2 SNEGSKA (reference sequence). The CDR3 coding sequence is TGCAGTGCTATCATCTGGGGCTACGAAGAGCAGTACTTC. It encodes CSAIIWGYEEQYF.

In this sample, this clonotype turned up a few times. The V gene is TRBV7-9, the J gene TRBJ1-4, with 7 bases matching TRBD1. This CDR3 has 15 residues. J was trimmed by 7 bases and V by 4 bases; bases with no gene match: 9. The germline gives CDR1 SEHNR, CDR2 FQNEAQ (reference sequence). CDR3 DNA: TGTGCCAGCAGCTCCCCCACAGGGGTGGGTGAAAAACTGTTTTTT. Translation gives CASSSPTGVGEKLFF.